What follows are 13 T cell receptor beta chains derived from one specimen sequenced in a study of blood T cell repertoires in COVID-19. Only in-frame clones appear in the TCRdb table, and some are missing; sequencing was by immunoSEQ multiplex PCR. The sample lists around 220,000 clones; over 75% were seen once. The sequencing sample was made of PBMCs or T cells enriched from blood (not recorded which). These receptors were taken from a woman aged 40 to 55 with acute COVID-19.

The J gene is TRBJ2-1, the V gene TRBV7-2; 8 bases fit TRBD2. CDR3 length equals 13 residues. Germline V gene data show CDR1 as SGHTA and CDR2 as FQGNSA. Germline trimming cut 1 base from V and 10 bases from J; bases unmatched to any gene: 3. The CDR3 coding sequence is TGTGCCAGCAGCTTAGATCCTAGCGGGGAGCAGTTCTTC. Translating gives CASSLDPSGEQFF.

The chain recombines TRBV30 with TRBJ2-3; 10 bases map to TRBD1. The CDR3 has 15 amino acids. The germline CDR1 and CDR2 sequences are GTSNPN and SVGIG (reference sequence). Trimming cost V 3 bases and J 2 bases; bases outside gene matches: 5. The CDR3, as DNA: TGTGCCTGGAGCGCGACAGGGGGCTACACAGATACGCAGTATTTT. Translating it yields CAWSATGGYTDTQYF. Based on the CDR3 plus reference TRBV30 and TRBJ2-3, the full variable domain is SQTIHQWPATLVQPVGSPLSLECTVEGTSNPNLYWYRQAAGRGLQLLFYSVGIGQISSEVPQNLSASRPQDRQFILSSKKLLLSDSGFYLCAWSATGGYTDTQYFGPGTRLTVL.

The gene calls are TRBV7-2 and TRBJ1-6; tentatively, D is TRBD1 (5 bases). The ends were cut back, 5 bases at V and 4 bases at J, with 9 bases in the middle. Germline loops: CDR1 SGHTA, CDR2 FQGNSA. The CDR3 sequence is 14 residues long. CDR3 coding DNA: TGTGCCAGCAGCCTACAGGTTTATAATTCACCCCTCCACTTT. Translating it yields CASSLQVYNSPLHF. Complete variable domain (other parts from reference TRBV7-2 and TRBJ1-6): GAGVSQSPSNKVTEKGKDVELRCDPISGHTALYWYRQSLGQGLEFLIYFQGNSAPDKSGLPSDRFSAERTGGSVSTLTIQRTQQEDSAVYLCASSLQVYNSPLHFGNGTRLTVT.

The chain carries TRBV6-5 and TRBJ2-7; possibly TRBD2 for D (5 bases). This CDR3 region has 12 residues. Germline V lookup: CDR1 MNHEY, CDR2 SVGAGI. V was pared by 6 bases and J by 7 bases, with 13 bases between. CDR3 bases: TGTGCCAGCAGGAGGGAATCGGGGGAGCAGTACTTC. Protein product: CASRRESGEQYF.

The V call is TRBV4-1, the J call TRBJ2-3; 8 nucleotides line up with TRBD2. CDR1 and CDR2 (germline): MGHRA, YSYEKL. Losses at the gene ends were 5 bases for V and 1 base for J; bases not matched to a gene: 8. The CDR3 length is 16 residues. The CDR3 coding sequence is TGCGCCAGCAGCGGGCGGGATAGCGGGGGCACAGATACGCAGTATTTT. Amino acids: CASSGRDSGGTDTQYF.

V and J are TRBV11-3 and TRBJ2-1, with 10 positions matching TRBD2. The CDR3 has 16 residues. The junction had 3 bases not matched to a gene; V was cut back by 2 bases and J by 2 bases. Looked up from germline, CDR1 is SGHNT and CDR2 is YENEEA. The CDR3 DNA reads as TGTGCCAGCAGCTTAAGCGGGGGGGCCCCCTACAATGAGCAGTTCTTC. This encodes CASSLSGGAPYNEQFF. Full variable domain (outside the CDR3, taken from reference TRBV11-3 and TRBJ2-1): EAGVVQSPRYKIIEKKQPVAFWCNPISGHNTLYWYLQNLGQGPELLIRYENEEAVDDSQLPKDRFSAERLKGVDSTLKIQPAELGDSAVYLCASSLSGGAPYNEQFFGPGTRLTVL.

The rearrangement uses TRBV16 and TRBJ1-1; D perhaps matches TRBD1 (5 bases). Germline CDR1 reads KGHSY; CDR2 reads FQNENV. The CDR3 spans 13 residues. The ends were cut back, 8 bases at V and 4 bases at J, with 14 bases in the middle. CDR3 sequence (DNA): TGTGCCAGCGGATCAACCAGGGCCACTGAAGCTTTCTTT. The encoded protein is CASGSTRATEAFF.

The chain has TRBV7-3 and TRBJ2-5; maybe TRBD2 (6 bases). From germline, CDR1 is SGHTA and CDR2 FQGTGA. The CDR3 covers 14 residues. V gave up 5 bases and J gave up 5 bases, with 15 bases separating them. CDR3 region: CASSQTAGGETQYF. The CDR3 nucleotides are TGTGCCAGCAGCCAAACAGCGGGTGGGGAGACCCAGTACTTC.

This chain connects TRBV19 to TRBJ1-2, with 7 bases fitting TRBD1. CDR3 size: 13 residues. Germline-derived CDR1 and CDR2 are LNHDA and SQIVND (reference sequence). The J segment lost 8 bases and the V segment lost 0 bases, leaving 3 bases of the junction unmatched. Written as DNA, the CDR3 is TGTGCCAGTAGTATAGAGGGACAGAGAGGCTACACCTTC. Translated, it gives CASSIEGQRGYTF.

The chain joins TRBV6-1 to TRBJ2-5; the match to TRBD2 covers 13 bases. Germline loops: CDR1 MNHNS, CDR2 SASEGT. The CDR3 covers 15 residues. V lost 8 bases, J lost 5 bases, and 8 bases stayed unmatched. The CDR3 spells CASGTSGRGYETQYF. The CDR3, as DNA: TGTGCCAGCGGAACTAGCGGGAGGGGATACGAGACCCAGTACTTC.

The chain joins TRBV7-8 to TRBJ1-1; perhaps TRBD1 as D (5 bases). The CDR3 spans 15 residues. From germline, CDR1 is SGHVS and CDR2 FQNEAQ. V was shortened by 0 bases and J by 1 base, with 9 bases between the two germline ends. The CDR3 DNA follows: TGTGCCAGCAGCTTAGCTCAGGGTTCGAACACTGAAGCTTTCTTT. It yields the protein CASSLAQGSNTEAFF.

The chain has TRBV30 and TRBJ1-6, with 7 bases fitting TRBD1. The CDR3 covers 15 residues. Germline assignment: CDR1 GTSNPN and CDR2 SVGIG (reference sequence). V gave up 5 bases and J gave up 7 bases; unmatched junction bases: 11. Here the CDR3 reads CAWGRSWDRNSPLHF. The CDR3 DNA follows: TGTGCCTGGGGGAGAAGTTGGGACAGAAATTCACCCCTCCACTTT.

The J gene is TRBJ2-7, the V gene TRBV7-3; weak D call: TRBD2 (6 bases). CDR1 is SGHTA and CDR2 is FQGTGA in the germline V gene. The germline V and J ends were trimmed by 2 bases and 2 bases, with 10 bases remaining between them. The CDR3 length is 14 residues. CDR3 loop: CASSLGGQPYEQYF. Here the CDR3 DNA reads TGTGCCAGCAGCTTAGGAGGGCAACCCTACGAGCAGTACTTC.